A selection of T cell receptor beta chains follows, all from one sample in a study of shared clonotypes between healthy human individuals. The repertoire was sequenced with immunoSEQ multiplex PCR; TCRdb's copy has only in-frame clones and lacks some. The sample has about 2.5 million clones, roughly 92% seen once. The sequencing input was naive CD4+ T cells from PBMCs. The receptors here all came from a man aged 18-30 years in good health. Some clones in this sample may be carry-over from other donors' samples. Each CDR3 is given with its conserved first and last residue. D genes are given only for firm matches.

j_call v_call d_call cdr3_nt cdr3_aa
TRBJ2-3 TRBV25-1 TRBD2 TGTGCCACATCACCGACTAGCGGCACAGATACGCAGTATTTT CATSPTSGTDTQYF
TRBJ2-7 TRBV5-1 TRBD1 TGCGCCAGCAGCTCCGGGACAGGGACCTTCTACGAGCAGTACTTC CASSSGTGTFYEQYF
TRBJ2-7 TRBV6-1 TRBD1 TGTGCCAGCAGTGAAGGGTCAGGGGGCTTGAACGAGCAGTACTTC CASSEGSGGLNEQYF
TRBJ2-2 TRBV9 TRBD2 TGTGCCAGCAGCGTAGTGAGCGGGAGAACGGGCGGGGAGCTGTTTTTT CASSVVSGRTGGELFF
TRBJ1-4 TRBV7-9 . TGTGCCAGCAGCTTAGGGCAGGATATTGAAAAACTGTTTTTT CASSLGQDIEKLFF
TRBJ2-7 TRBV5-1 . TGCGCCAGAGGGGACCGGGCGAAGAGGCAGTACTTC CARGDRAKRQYF
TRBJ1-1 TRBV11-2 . TGTGCCAGCAGCTTAGGGGCCAGGGTCACTGAAGCTTTCTTT CASSLGARVTEAFF
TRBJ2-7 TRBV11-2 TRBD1 TGTGCCAGCAGCTTAGGAGTGGACAGGGGATACGAGCAGTACTTC CASSLGVDRGYEQYF
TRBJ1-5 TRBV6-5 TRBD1 TGTGCCAGCAGCCCGACAGGGGGGCGTCAGCCCCAGCATTTT CASSPTGGRQPQHF
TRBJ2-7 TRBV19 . TGTGCCAGTAGTATAGTGGGTGCAGGCTACGAGCAGTACTTC CASSIVGAGYEQYF
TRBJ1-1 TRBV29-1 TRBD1 TGCAGCGCTCGACAGGGCTTAGGAACTGAAGCTTTCTTT CSARQGLGTEAFF
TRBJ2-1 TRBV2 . TGTGCCAGCAGTGTCAATAACAATGAGCAGTTCTTC CASSVNNNEQFF